This T cell receptor (beta chain) was observed in a study of T cell responses to AZD1222 COVID-19 vaccine. The study's findings and limits: Females outnumbered males among donors, who were mostly white British; clonal diversity was possibly underestimated. The span of vaccine-associated CD4 TCRs extended across spike, with dominance at 160-218 and 743-854. The breadth and depth of Spike-specific TCRs increased once two AZD1222 doses had been given. Sampled repertoires all dated from after the peak T cell response.

The data were produced by immunoSEQ multiplex PCR, yet TCRdb's version contains in-frame clones alone and is incomplete. Among 200,000 or so clones listed, about 87% were seen once. Germline V gene lookup returns CDR1 MNHEY and CDR2 SVGAGI. V was clipped by 6 bases and J by 1 base, with 15 bases between them. The CDR3 runs 15 residues. Comment on this clone: Its matching antigen is unknown.

The chain recombines TRBV6-5 with TRBJ2-5; TRBD2 is a possible D gene (7 bases). This clonotype was obtained from an adult in good health. Sequencing used peripheral blood, obtained on day 0 of AZD1222 vaccination. CDR3 DNA: TGTGCCAGCAGAGGACAGCGGGGATTCCAAGAGACCCAGTACTTC. Amino acids: CASRGQRGFQETQYF.